This TCR beta chain appears in the sequencing data of a study of blood T cell repertoires in COVID-19. Turning to the study itself: The United States, Italy and Spain provided the acute and convalescent COVID-19 samples. PBMCs, B-cell-depleted T cells, or T cells provided the cDNA or gDNA that made up the material.

As processed by the authors: Estimation of nucleated cell counts was performed using reference gene primer amplification. The protocol was immunoSEQ multiplex PCR, while the TCRdb copy is restricted to in-frame clones and leaves out a portion. V and J calls and clone size are those listed in that table; D and trimming were worked out from the DNA. The sample yields 230,000 or so clones, about 79% seen once. The CDR3 spans 13 residues. Germline values: CDR1 SNHLY, CDR2 FYNNEI. J was trimmed by 8 bases and V by 10 bases; bases with no gene match: 11. The sequenced sample consisted of peripheral blood. This chain uses TRBV2 with TRBJ2-1, with 7 bases lining up with TRBD2. This TCR was sampled from a woman aged 40 to 55 who had recovered from COVID-19. CDR3 coding DNA: TGTGCCACGTATCGCGGGGGTTCCGATGAGCAGTTCTTC. It codes for CATYRGGSDEQFF.